The sequence of this T cell receptor beta chain was determined in a study of siplizumab effects on memory and regulatory T cells. General study results and limits: Apparently more diverse than memory cells, naive T cells also seemed major alloresponse contributors.

For this clone: Its antigen is undetermined.

V was pared by 5 bases and J by 4 bases, with 8 bases of the junction left unmatched. Germline lookup yields CDR1 PRHDT and CDR2 FYEKMQ (reference sequence). The CDR3 sequence is 15 residues long. Profiled with immunoSEQ multiplex PCR; TCRdb holds only in-frame clones, not every one. The profile shows approximately 100,000 clones, 90% to 95% of them singletons. The chain employs TRBV13 and TRBJ1-1; 9 bases fit TRBD1. The receptor was isolated from a human donor in good health. Sequencing was done on a sample of non-Treg CD4+ T cells sorted from blood. In nucleotides, the CDR3 is TGTGCCAGCAGCCTACAGGGGGCGCGGGGCACTGAAGCTTTCTTT. Translation gives CASSLQGARGTEAFF. Looking up the rest from reference TRBV13 and TRBJ1-1 gives the full variable domain: AAGVIQSPRHLIKEKRETATLKCYPIPRHDTVYWYQQGPGQDPQFLISFYEKMQSDKGSIPDRFSAQQFSDYHSELNMSSLELGDSALYFCASSLQGARGTEAFFGQGTRLTVV.